The 12 T cell receptor beta chains given below trace back to one sample, sequenced in a study of blood T cells in healthy people across ages (dated by TCRdb to 2013 to 2016). Library prep was done by 5' RACE. The reads were generated on an Illumina HiSeq 2500. A second PCR of about 6 to 11 cycles was performed with a sample-barcoded 5' primer and a J-beta primer mix. The raw public reads went through TCRdb reprocessing: fastp at Q25, MiXCR clone calling, in-frame beta chains kept. Rows matching on CDR3 protein sequence are summarized as one entry with the most common DNA and genes. The sample table holds 380,000 or so distinct CDR3 sequences, of which 45% to 60% were seen once. 51% of the sample belongs to the ten largest clones. Sequenced material: blood. These receptors originate from a man aged 60-69 years in good health.

This sequence joins TRBV2 and TRBJ2-1; 9 bases line up with TRBD1. CDR1 SNHLY and CDR2 FYNNEI come from the germline V gene. With 6 bases clipped from V and 10 bases from J, the junction kept 19 bases outside the gene matches. The CDR3 spans 17 residues. The CDR3 DNA is TGTGCCAGCAGCATAACGTGGACAGGGGCGACCGCCAAGGAGCAGTTCTTC. Protein product: CASSITWTGATAKEQFF.

The chain uses TRBV7-2 and TRBJ2-1, with 11 bases that match TRBD2. The V and J ends lost 5 bases and 11 bases, in that order; junction bases with no gene match: 5. This CDR3 is built from 13 residues. Germline V gene lookup returns CDR1 SGHTA and CDR2 FQGNSA. The CDR3 loop reads CASSPGTSGQQFF. CDR3 nucleotide sequence: TGTGCCAGCAGCCCCGGGACTAGCGGACAGCAGTTCTTC.

This clonotype was seen ten or more times. This chain joins TRBV27 and TRBJ2-3; 10 bases align to TRBD2. The CDR3 length is 16 residues. The germline gives CDR1 MNHEY, CDR2 SMNVEV (reference sequence). The V gene end was trimmed by 5 bases and the J gene end by 1 base; junction bases not matched to a gene: 6. The CDR3 protein is CASSGNGLAGTDTQYF. The CDR3 nucleotides are TGTGCCAGCAGTGGAAACGGACTAGCGGGCACAGATACGCAGTATTTT.

The chain recombines TRBV27 with TRBJ1-2; 7 bases match TRBD1. The J segment lost 7 bases and the V segment lost 3 bases, leaving 5 bases of the junction unmatched. CDR1 is MNHEY, CDR2 SMNVEV, per germline (reference sequence). The CDR3 spans 13 residues. CDR3: CASSLTGSCGYTF. CDR3 nucleotide sequence: TGTGCCAGCAGTTTGACAGGGTCCTGTGGCTACACCTTC.

The rearrangement joins TRBV27 to TRBJ2-1; D is perhaps TRBD1 (6 bases). In germline, CDR1 is MNHEY, CDR2 SMNVEV (reference sequence). This CDR3 is 15 amino acids long. V was cut by 4 bases and J by 5 bases, with 15 bases left in between. As DNA, the CDR3 is TGTGCCAGCAGTTGGGCCAGGGGCCGAAACAATGAGCAGTTCTTC. It encodes CASSWARGRNNEQFF.

This clonotype was seen a handful of times. This chain connects TRBV6-6 to TRBJ2-3, with no clear D. Deletions cut 2 bases from V and 1 base from J, with 10 bases between. There are 15 residues in the CDR3. The germline V gene has CDR1 MNHNY and CDR2 SVGAGI (reference sequence). The CDR3 nucleotides are TGTGCCAGCAGTTACCCCGATACGGGCACAGATACGCAGTATTTT. This sequence encodes CASSYPDTGTDTQYF.

This rearrangement joins TRBV6-5 to TRBJ2-3; possible D gene TRBD1, 6 bases. Trimming took 2 bases from V and 6 from J, leaving 12 bases between them. Germline V gene data show CDR1 as MNHEY and CDR2 as SVGAGI. This CDR3 is 14 amino acids long. CDR3 amino acids: CASSYTRGSDTQYF. In nucleotides, the CDR3 is TGTGCCAGCAGTTACACTAGGGGGTCGGATACGCAGTATTTT.

The chain couples TRBV28 to TRBJ2-3, with a weak D call TRBD1 (5 bases). This CDR3 has 16 amino acids. V gave up 8 bases and J gave up 3 bases, with 21 bases separating them. Germline-derived CDR1 and CDR2 are MDHEN and SYDVKM. CDR3 amino acids: CASLPGSGKETDTQYF. The CDR3 nucleotides are TGTGCCAGCCTACCCGGCTCAGGGAAGGAAACAGATACGCAGTATTTT.

The V call is TRBV19, the J call TRBJ2-5, with D perhaps TRBD2 (5 bases). This CDR3 is 13 amino acids long. V gave up 10 bases and J gave up 2 bases, with 14 bases separating them. Germline lookup yields CDR1 LNHDA and CDR2 SQIVND (reference sequence). In DNA, the CDR3 is TGTGCCACCGCCAGCCGGGGTCAAGAGACCCAGTACTTC. Its translation is CATASRGQETQYF.

This clonotype was seen a few times. The CDR3 here is CASSPANPLGQRTLRSGANVLTF. The CDR3 nucleotides read TGTGCCAGCAGTCCCGCGAATCCCCTGGGACAGAGAACCTTACGCTCTGGGGCCAACGTCCTGACTTTC. The J gene is TRBJ2-6, the V gene TRBV27, with TRBD1 matching 7 bases. With V trimmed by 5 bases and J by 0 bases, 25 bases remained unmatched. The CDR3 extends over 23 amino acids. The germline V gene has CDR1 MNHEY and CDR2 SMNVEV (reference sequence).

This clonotype showed up just once. The chain combines TRBV6-2 or TRBV6-3 with TRBJ2-7, with D maybe TRBD2 (6 bases). The last part of the DNA fits TRBJ2-5 better; the J call may be wrong. The CDR3 has 14 residues. From germline, CDR1 is MNHEY and CDR2 SVGEGT. The CDR3 nucleotides are TGTGCCAGCAACTCTATCGGGAGTTTTGAGACCCAGTACTTC. The encoded protein is CASNSIGSFETQYF.

The chain couples TRBV27 to TRBJ2-3; 13 bases match TRBD2. Germline V gene data show CDR1 as MNHEY and CDR2 as SMNVEV (reference sequence). The V segment lost 6 bases and the J segment 0 bases; nucleotides outside the gene matches: 3. The CDR3 totals 16 residues. The DNA of the CDR3 is TGTGCCAGCAGCCGACTAGCGGGAGGAAGCACAGATACGCAGTATTTT. Translating it yields CASSRLAGGSTDTQYF.